The rows below give T cell receptor beta chains drawn from one sample of a study of siplizumab effects on memory and regulatory T cells. Profiling relied on immunoSEQ multiplex PCR, and the TCRdb table lists in-frame clones only, not all of them. The repertoire holds some 87,000 clones, with 85% to 90% as singletons. The sample comprised CD4+ T cells sorted from blood. Source of these receptors: a human donor in good health. Each CDR3 is given with its conserved first and last residue. A D gene is named only where the DNA matches it firmly. Only part of the rows carry a size: once, few, many, or a class if the clone is expanded.

clone_size: NA
d_call: NA
v_call: TRBV29-1
j_call: TRBJ2-2
cdr3_aa: CSAQGNTGELFF
cdr3_nt: TGCAGCGCACAGGGCAACACCGGGGAGCTGTTTTTT

clone_size: NA
d_call: NA
v_call: TRBV19
j_call: TRBJ2-5
cdr3_aa: CASSIAETQYF
cdr3_nt: TGTGCCAGTAGTATAGCGGAGACCCAGTACTTC

clone_size: NA
d_call: NA
v_call: TRBV30
j_call: TRBJ1-5
cdr3_aa: CAWSFGEGPQHF
cdr3_nt: TGTGCCTGGAGTTTCGGAGAAGGACCCCAGCATTTT

clone_size: NA
d_call: TRBD2
v_call: TRBV19
j_call: TRBJ2-3
cdr3_aa: CASSSLAGVGTDTQYF
cdr3_nt: TGTGCCAGTAGTTCCCTAGCGGGAGTGGGCACAGATACGCAGTATTTT

clone_size: NA
d_call: NA
v_call: TRBV4-1
j_call: TRBJ2-4
cdr3_aa: CASSLTPGTRMTKNIQYF
cdr3_nt: TGCGCCAGCAGCCTCACCCCCGGGACACGAATGACCAAAAACATTCAGTACTTC

clone_size: NA
d_call: NA
v_call: TRBV28
j_call: TRBJ2-5
cdr3_aa: CASTDFRAHQETQYF
cdr3_nt: TGTGCCAGCACGGACTTCAGGGCACATCAAGAGACCCAGTACTTC

clone_size: NA
d_call: NA
v_call: TRBV20-1
j_call: TRBJ1-1
cdr3_aa: CSARRNTEAFF
cdr3_nt: TGCAGTGCTAGACGGAACACTGAAGCTTTCTTT

clone_size: NA
d_call: NA
v_call: TRBV4-1
j_call: TRBJ2-7
cdr3_aa: CASSQDSGGGYSYEQYF
cdr3_nt: TGCGCCAGCAGCCAAGATTCCGGGGGCGGCTACTCCTACGAGCAGTACTTC

clone_size: once
d_call: NA
v_call: TRBV5-1
j_call: TRBJ1-1
cdr3_aa: CASSYWGNTEAFF
cdr3_nt: TGCGCCAGCAGCTATTGGGGGAACACTGAAGCTTTCTTT

clone_size: NA
d_call: NA
v_call: TRBV30
j_call: TRBJ2-7
cdr3_aa: CAWSVSPYEQYF
cdr3_nt: TGTGCCTGGAGTGTCTCCCCGTACGAGCAGTACTTC

clone_size: NA
d_call: TRBD2
v_call: TRBV7-3
j_call: TRBJ2-1
cdr3_aa: CASSEARTSGRNEQFF
cdr3_nt: TGTGCCAGCAGCGAGGCACGGACTAGCGGGAGAAATGAGCAGTTCTTC

clone_size: NA
d_call: TRBD1
v_call: TRBV6-6
j_call: TRBJ1-1
cdr3_aa: CASSKGTGAFTEAFF
cdr3_nt: TGTGCCAGCAGTAAGGGTACAGGGGCGTTCACTGAAGCTTTCTTT

clone_size: once
d_call: TRBD2
v_call: TRBV15
j_call: TRBJ2-1
cdr3_aa: CATSRATSGRKQFF
cdr3_nt: TGTGCCACCAGCAGGGCGACTAGCGGGAGGAAGCAGTTCTTC

clone_size: NA
d_call: TRBD1
v_call: TRBV19
j_call: TRBJ2-7
cdr3_aa: CASSMATGAYEQYF
cdr3_nt: TGTGCCAGTAGTATGGCGACAGGGGCCTACGAGCAGTACTTC

clone_size: NA
d_call: NA
v_call: TRBV7-8
j_call: TRBJ2-3
cdr3_aa: CASSLAPKQSRTDTQYF
cdr3_nt: TGTGCCAGCAGCTTAGCGCCAAAACAATCGCGCACAGATACGCAGTATTTT

clone_size: few
d_call: TRBD1
v_call: TRBV5-1
j_call: TRBJ2-6
cdr3_aa: CASSKDRGGAGANVLTF
cdr3_nt: TGCGCCAGCAGCAAGGACAGGGGAGGGGCTGGGGCCAACGTCCTGACTTTC

clone_size: NA
d_call: NA
v_call: TRBV15
j_call: TRBJ2-7
cdr3_aa: CATSRDGWGSGQYF
cdr3_nt: TGTGCCACCAGCAGAGATGGTTGGGGGAGCGGGCAGTACTTC

clone_size: NA
d_call: NA
v_call: TRBV5-4
j_call: TRBJ2-1
cdr3_aa: CASSSYNEQFF
cdr3_nt: TGTGCCAGCAGCTCCTACAATGAGCAGTTCTTC

clone_size: NA
d_call: NA
v_call: TRBV9
j_call: TRBJ2-3
cdr3_aa: CASSVVGSPSSGTDTQYF
cdr3_nt: TGTGCCAGCAGCGTCGTGGGATCCCCCTCCTCTGGCACAGATACGCAGTATTTT

clone_size: NA
d_call: NA
v_call: TRBV7-2
j_call: TRBJ2-3
cdr3_aa: CASSLTASPSTDTQYF
cdr3_nt: TGTGCCAGCAGTCTTACGGCTTCCCCTAGCACAGATACGCAGTATTTT

clone_size: NA
d_call: TRBD2
v_call: TRBV5-6
j_call: TRBJ2-3
cdr3_aa: CASSPGLAHTDTQYF
cdr3_nt: TGTGCCAGCAGCCCCGGACTAGCCCACACAGATACGCAGTATTTT

clone_size: NA
d_call: NA
v_call: TRBV29-1
j_call: TRBJ2-7
cdr3_aa: CSVGRQLDEQYF
cdr3_nt: TGCAGCGTGGGTCGGCAACTTGATGAGCAGTACTTC

clone_size: NA
d_call: NA
v_call: TRBV12-5
j_call: TRBJ2-7
cdr3_aa: CASGFVEQYF
cdr3_nt: TGTGCTAGTGGTTTCGTAGAGCAGTACTTC

clone_size: NA
d_call: TRBD1
v_call: TRBV5-1
j_call: TRBJ2-5
cdr3_aa: CASSFQTGGRNQETQYF
cdr3_nt: TGCGCCAGCAGCTTCCAGACAGGGGGCCGGAACCAAGAGACCCAGTACTTC

clone_size: once
d_call: TRBD1
v_call: TRBV29-1
j_call: TRBJ2-7
cdr3_aa: CSVERRTGYEQYF
cdr3_nt: TGCAGCGTTGAAAGGAGGACAGGCTACGAGCAGTACTTC

clone_size: NA
d_call: NA
v_call: TRBV19
j_call: TRBJ1-5
cdr3_aa: CASSSRQERDQPQHF
cdr3_nt: TGTGCCAGTAGTAGCCGACAGGAGAGGGATCAGCCCCAGCATTTT

clone_size: NA
d_call: NA
v_call: TRBV11-3
j_call: TRBJ1-1
cdr3_aa: CASSLESYTEAFF
cdr3_nt: TGTGCCAGCAGCTTAGAGTCCTACACTGAAGCTTTCTTT

clone_size: NA
d_call: TRBD2
v_call: TRBV7-3
j_call: TRBJ2-3
cdr3_aa: CASRLALSTDTQYF
cdr3_nt: TGTGCCAGCCGACTAGCGCTAAGCACAGATACGCAGTATTTT

clone_size: NA
d_call: NA
v_call: TRBV10-3
j_call: TRBJ2-7
cdr3_aa: CAISETGTAVSYEQYF
cdr3_nt: TGTGCCATCAGTGAGACCGGGACGGCGGTCTCCTACGAGCAGTACTTC

clone_size: NA
d_call: NA
v_call: TRBV14
j_call: TRBJ1-4
cdr3_aa: CASSQGRGKLFF
cdr3_nt: TGTGCCAGCAGCCAAGGGAGAGGGAAACTGTTTTTT

clone_size: few
d_call: NA
v_call: TRBV14
j_call: TRBJ1-3
cdr3_aa: CASSQDGNGGNTIYF
cdr3_nt: TGTGCCAGCAGCCAAGACGGAAACGGTGGAAACACCATATATTTT

clone_size: NA
d_call: TRBD1
v_call: TRBV9
j_call: TRBJ2-5
cdr3_aa: CASSPRTGDSQETQYF
cdr3_nt: TGTGCCAGCAGCCCCAGGACAGGGGACTCCCAAGAGACCCAGTACTTC

clone_size: NA
d_call: NA
v_call: TRBV11-2
j_call: TRBJ1-5
cdr3_aa: CASRRGQGSNQPQHF
cdr3_nt: TGTGCCAGCAGACGGGGACAAGGAAGCAATCAGCCCCAGCATTTT

clone_size: NA
d_call: NA
v_call: TRBV6-5
j_call: TRBJ2-1
cdr3_aa: CASSTRDSHNEQFF
cdr3_nt: TGTGCCAGCAGTACCCGGGACTCGCACAATGAGCAGTTCTTC

clone_size: NA
d_call: NA
v_call: TRBV5-1
j_call: TRBJ2-1
cdr3_aa: CASRLWGHLATSEQFF
cdr3_nt: TGCGCCAGCAGGTTGTGGGGACATCTCGCGACCAGTGAGCAGTTCTTC

clone_size: NA
d_call: NA
v_call: TRBV11-2
j_call: TRBJ1-2
cdr3_aa: CASSADRGGPGGYTF
cdr3_nt: TGTGCCAGCAGCGCGGACCGAGGGGGGCCCGGTGGCTACACCTTC

clone_size: NA
d_call: TRBD1
v_call: TRBV12-5
j_call: TRBJ2-1
cdr3_aa: CASGLVLLGQGHMDEQFF
cdr3_nt: TGTGCTAGTGGTTTGGTATTATTGGGACAGGGTCATATGGATGAGCAGTTCTTC

clone_size: NA
d_call: NA
v_call: TRBV30
j_call: TRBJ1-1
cdr3_aa: CAWSSGRNTEAFF
cdr3_nt: TGTGCCTGGAGTTCCGGCAGAAACACTGAAGCTTTCTTT

clone_size: NA
d_call: NA
v_call: TRBV9
j_call: TRBJ1-3
cdr3_aa: CASSVAAGGNTIYF
cdr3_nt: TGTGCCAGCAGCGTAGCGGCAGGAGGAAACACCATATATTTT

clone_size: NA
d_call: NA
v_call: TRBV30
j_call: TRBJ1-2
cdr3_aa: CAWNPGEDYGYTF
cdr3_nt: TGTGCCTGGAACCCAGGTGAGGACTATGGCTACACCTTC

clone_size: NA
d_call: TRBD1
v_call: TRBV7-9
j_call: TRBJ1-2
cdr3_aa: CASSSGQWLGGYTF
cdr3_nt: TGTGCCAGCAGCTCGGGACAGTGGTTGGGCGGCTACACCTTC

clone_size: NA
d_call: TRBD1
v_call: TRBV6-1
j_call: TRBJ1-1
cdr3_aa: CASSDGDRGSWYTEAFF
cdr3_nt: TGTGCCAGCAGTGATGGGGACAGGGGGAGTTGGTACACTGAAGCTTTCTTT

clone_size: NA
d_call: NA
v_call: TRBV7-2
j_call: TRBJ1-5
cdr3_aa: CASSFSGTLSNQPQHF
cdr3_nt: TGTGCCAGCAGCTTTTCTGGGACCCTAAGCAATCAGCCCCAGCATTTT

clone_size: NA
d_call: NA
v_call: TRBV9
j_call: TRBJ2-5
cdr3_aa: CASSAHQETQYF
cdr3_nt: TGTGCCAGCAGCGCCCATCAAGAGACCCAGTACTTC

clone_size: NA
d_call: TRBD1
v_call: TRBV5-1
j_call: TRBJ2-7
cdr3_aa: CASRYDREFYEQYF
cdr3_nt: TGCGCCAGCAGGTATGACAGGGAGTTCTACGAGCAGTACTTC

clone_size: NA
d_call: TRBD1
v_call: TRBV5-1
j_call: TRBJ1-5
cdr3_aa: CASSLAPTGVGNQPQHF
cdr3_nt: TGCGCCAGCAGCTTGGCCCCCACAGGGGTGGGCAATCAGCCCCAGCATTTT

clone_size: NA
d_call: NA
v_call: TRBV9
j_call: TRBJ2-3
cdr3_aa: CASSVGLPDTQYF
cdr3_nt: TGTGCCAGCAGCGTAGGTTTACCAGATACGCAGTATTTT

clone_size: NA
d_call: NA
v_call: TRBV6-1
j_call: TRBJ1-4
cdr3_aa: CASRKGQFNEKLFF
cdr3_nt: TGTGCCAGCAGAAAAGGACAGTTTAATGAAAAACTGTTTTTT

clone_size: NA
d_call: NA
v_call: TRBV7-8
j_call: TRBJ1-5
cdr3_aa: CASSPRSGSNQPQHF
cdr3_nt: TGTGCCAGCAGCCCCCGGTCGGGTAGCAATCAGCCCCAGCATTTT

clone_size: NA
d_call: TRBD2
v_call: TRBV29-1
j_call: TRBJ2-1
cdr3_aa: CSVDSLAGTYNEQFF
cdr3_nt: TGCAGCGTTGACAGCCTAGCGGGGACCTACAATGAGCAGTTCTTC

clone_size: NA
d_call: NA
v_call: TRBV29-1
j_call: TRBJ2-2
cdr3_aa: CSGTTPNTGELFF
cdr3_nt: TGCAGCGGGACAACCCCGAACACCGGGGAGCTGTTTTTT

clone_size: once
d_call: NA
v_call: TRBV11-3
j_call: TRBJ2-1
cdr3_aa: CASSPRLSSYNEQFF
cdr3_nt: TGTGCCAGCAGCCCTAGGTTGAGCTCCTACAATGAGCAGTTCTTC

clone_size: NA
d_call: TRBD2
v_call: TRBV15
j_call: TRBJ2-2
cdr3_aa: CATSRDLAGGPGTGELFF
cdr3_nt: TGTGCCACCAGCAGAGATTTGGCGGGAGGGCCGGGCACCGGGGAGCTGTTTTTT

clone_size: NA
d_call: NA
v_call: TRBV7-2
j_call: TRBJ1-1
cdr3_aa: CASSLEGNTEAFF
cdr3_nt: TGTGCCAGCAGCCTCGAGGGTAACACTGAAGCTTTCTTT

clone_size: NA
d_call: TRBD1
v_call: TRBV7-8
j_call: TRBJ2-5
cdr3_aa: CASSLSYDRVPGQETQYF
cdr3_nt: TGTGCCAGCAGCTTAAGCTATGACAGGGTACCAGGGCAAGAGACCCAGTACTTC

clone_size: NA
d_call: NA
v_call: TRBV7-2
j_call: TRBJ1-4
cdr3_aa: CASSSNRVTNEKLFF
cdr3_nt: TGTGCCAGCAGCTCGAACAGGGTAACTAATGAAAAACTGTTTTTT

clone_size: NA
d_call: TRBD1
v_call: TRBV7-9
j_call: TRBJ1-2
cdr3_aa: CASSLEGGRGYTF
cdr3_nt: TGTGCCAGCAGCTTAGAAGGGGGCCGGGGCTACACCTTC

clone_size: NA
d_call: NA
v_call: TRBV18
j_call: TRBJ2-3
cdr3_aa: CASSPNTDTQYF
cdr3_nt: TGTGCCAGCTCACCAAACACAGATACGCAGTATTTT